The source of this T cell receptor (beta chain) is a study of graft-versus-host responses after intestinal transplantation. As to this clone: Its antigen remains unidentified.

This CDR3 comprises 17 residues. With V trimmed by 0 bases and J by 5 bases, 11 bases remained unmatched. Germline CDR1 reads SGHDT; CDR2 reads YYEEEE. Some clones are missing from TCRdb's copy, which holds only in-frame ones; the method was immunoSEQ multiplex PCR. The sample lists fewer than 130,000 clones, just under 95% seen once, with 0.4% to 0.65% in the top ten. The chain combines TRBV5-6 with TRBJ2-5, with TRBD1 matching 9 bases. The receptor was derived from a human donor who received an intestinal transplant. This specimen was unstimulated CD8+ T cells sorted from spleen or lymph node cells, taken before intestinal transplant. The CDR3 DNA sequence: TGTGCCAGCAGCTTGGCGAACAGGGGGCGGGAATCGGAGACCCAGTACTTC. Protein product: CASSLANRGRESETQYF.